Presented here are 17 T cell receptor beta chains from one specimen sequenced in a study of long-term antiretroviral therapy in people with HIV. The run of the v3.0 immunoSEQ assay was at survey level. Data came from immunoSEQ multiplex PCR; TCRdb stores just in-frame clones and leaves some out. The profile shows roughly 12,000 clones, roughly four fifths of them singletons. The starting material was unsorted PBMCs, obtained 1.2 years after starting antiretroviral therapy. The receptor source for this set is a man aged 40-55 years with HIV.

J is TRBJ1-1 and V is TRBV7-9; D uncertain. The germline CDR1 and CDR2 sequences are SEHNR and FQNEAQ (reference sequence). V was pared by 3 bases and J by 5 bases, with 4 bases between. The CDR3 runs 11 residues. The CDR3 region has the DNA TGTGCCAGCAGCTTTACTACTGAAGCTTTCTTT. This sequence encodes CASSFTTEAFF.

CDR3 DNA: TGTGCCAGCAGCCCCCTTCGGGCGAGCACTGAAGCTTTCTTT. Protein sequence: CASSPLRASTEAFF. The chain employs TRBV5-8 and TRBJ1-1; D gene unclear. The germline gives CDR1 SGHTS, CDR2 YDEGEE. The CDR3 length is 14 residues. The V end lost 4 bases, the J end lost 4 bases, and 14 bases lay between the germline ends.

The V call is TRBV5-4, the J call TRBJ2-3, with 8 positions matching TRBD2. V dropped 3 bases and J dropped 4; count of bases not matched to a gene: 10. The CDR3 has 16 amino acids. The germline CDR1 and CDR2 sequences are SGHNT and YYREEE (reference sequence). The CDR3 DNA reads as TGTGCCAGCAGCTCCTCTGGGCGGGGGGCCTCAGATACGCAGTATTTT. It encodes CASSSSGRGASDTQYF.

J is TRBJ2-1 and V is TRBV5-6, with unresolved D. Trimming shortened V by 3 bases and J by 6 bases, and 10 bases separated the two germline ends. Per germline, CDR1 SGHDT and CDR2 YYEEEE. There are 13 residues in the CDR3. The CDR3 DNA reads TGTGCCAGCAGCTCGAGACGGACCAATGAGCAGTTCTTC. This gives the protein CASSSRRTNEQFF.

The chain recombines TRBV10-3 with TRBJ2-7; D perhaps matches TRBD1 (6 bases). The V end was cut by 4 bases, the J end by 5 bases, with 12 bases between. This CDR3 spans 13 amino acids. Germline CDR1 ENHRY, CDR2 SYGVKD. This CDR3 reads CAISARDTDEQYF. DNA for the CDR3: TGTGCCATCAGTGCCCGGGACACTGACGAGCAGTACTTC.

The gene calls are TRBV6-5 and TRBJ2-6; possible D gene TRBD1, 6 bases. The germline V gene has CDR1 MNHEY and CDR2 SVGAGI. Trimming pared 3 bases from V and 1 base from J, leaving 10 bases between. This CDR3 spans 16 amino acids. The CDR3 DNA reads TGTGCCAGCAGTTATTACAGGGATTCTGGGGCCAACGTCCTGACTTTC. Its translation is CASSYYRDSGANVLTF.

The CDR3 spells CASSPQGTVNTEAFF. CDR3 coding DNA: TGTGCCAGCAGCCCCCAGGGGACCGTGAACACTGAAGCTTTCTTT. The rearrangement links TRBV5-6 to TRBJ1-1; possibly TRBD1 for D (6 bases). The CDR3 is 15 residues long. In germline, CDR1 is SGHDT, CDR2 YYEEEE. The ends were cut back, 4 bases at V and 0 bases at J, with 13 bases in the middle.

The chain carries TRBV4-3 and TRBJ2-2; tentative D call: TRBD1 (5 bases). Trimming removed 0 bases at V and 3 bases at J, with 5 bases between. Per germline, CDR1 LGHNA and CDR2 YSLEER. The CDR3 contains 14 residues. In DNA form, the CDR3 reads TGCGCCAGCAGCCAAGAAGGGGACACCGGGGAGCTGTTTTTT. Its protein is CASSQEGDTGELFF.

This chain links TRBV7-9 with TRBJ2-3, with D tentatively TRBD1 (5 bases). CDR3 length: 14 residues. The V gene lost 5 bases and the J gene lost 2 bases, with 11 bases spanning the gap. Germline CDR1 reads SEHNR; CDR2 reads FQNEAQ (reference sequence). The CDR3 spells CASSLTAATDTQYF. The DNA of the CDR3 is TGTGCCAGCAGCCTGACAGCTGCCACAGATACGCAGTATTTT.

This clone was observed a handful of times. J is TRBJ2-1 and V is TRBV11-3, with 9 bases identical to TRBD2. This CDR3 region has 14 residues. The J segment lost 5 bases and the V segment lost 5 bases, leaving 4 bases of the junction unmatched. CDR1 is SGHNT, CDR2 YENEEA, per germline. The CDR3 region is CASSQRGANNEQFF. In DNA, the CDR3 is TGTGCCAGCAGCCAGCGGGGGGCCAACAATGAGCAGTTCTTC.

The chain links TRBV9 to TRBJ2-5; 8 nucleotides match TRBD1. With V trimmed by 0 bases and J by 7 bases, 23 bases remained unmatched. The CDR3 extends over 20 amino acids. Germline CDR1 and CDR2: SGDLS and YYNGEE. The CDR3 here is CASSVALGQESSGGQGTQYF. The CDR3 region has the DNA TGTGCCAGCAGCGTAGCGTTGGGACAGGAGAGCTCTGGAGGCCAGGGGACCCAGTACTTC.

J is TRBJ2-7 and V is TRBV19; 9 bases match TRBD1. CDR1 LNHDA and CDR2 SQIVND come from the germline V gene (reference sequence). The CDR3 sequence is 15 residues long. Germline trimming cut 4 bases from V and 6 bases from J; bases unmatched to any gene: 10. The CDR3 region has the DNA TGTGCCAGTAGTAGTGTAGGGACAGGGAAGGGCGAGCAGTACTTC. Translation: CASSSVGTGKGEQYF.

The rearrangement links TRBV6-5 to TRBJ2-2; 10 bases are shared with TRBD1. The V segment lost 10 bases and the J segment 5 bases; nucleotides outside the gene matches: 10. The CDR3 extends over 15 amino acids. Germline values: CDR1 MNHEY, CDR2 SVGAGI. CDR3 DNA sequence: TGTGCCACCCGACGGGACAGGGGTATGACCGGGGAGCTGTTTTTT. Its translation: CATRRDRGMTGELFF.

This chain uses TRBV7-2 with TRBJ2-1; possibly TRBD1 for D (5 bases). V lost 3 bases, J lost 6 bases, and 12 bases lay in between. Germline V gene data show CDR1 as SGHTA and CDR2 as FQGNSA. The CDR3 length is 14 residues. CDR3 sequence (DNA): TGTGCCAGCAGCTTGAGTGGGGCCCCCAATGAGCAGTTCTTC. Translation: CASSLSGAPNEQFF.

This clone was detected once. J is TRBJ2-1 and V is TRBV4-3; 10 bases match TRBD2. Germline V CDR1 and CDR2: LGHNA, YSLEER. The CDR3 has 17 residues. With V trimmed by 2 bases and J by 7 bases, 11 bases remained unmatched. The CDR3 reads CASSQNRAGGPLNEQFF. The CDR3 region has the DNA TGCGCCAGCAGCCAAAACCGAGCGGGGGGGCCGCTGAATGAGCAGTTCTTC.

This chain uses TRBV6-1 with TRBJ1-4; 7 positions agree with TRBD1. Germline assignment: CDR1 MNHNS and CDR2 SASEGT. This CDR3 region has 15 residues. Germline trimming cut 4 bases from V and 3 bases from J; bases unmatched to any gene: 5. CDR3 region: CASSVTGQPNEKLFF. The CDR3 bases are TGTGCCAGCAGTGTAACGGGACAGCCTAATGAAAAACTGTTTTTT.

This sequence joins TRBV4-3 and TRBJ2-3; 10 nucleotides align to TRBD2. The CDR3 extends over 18 amino acids. With V trimmed by 1 base and J by 4 bases, 11 bases remained unmatched. From germline, CDR1 is LGHNA and CDR2 YSLEER. CDR3 region: CASSQAVLAGARADTQYF. As DNA, the CDR3 is TGCGCCAGCAGCCAAGCTGTGCTAGCGGGGGCCCGGGCAGATACGCAGTATTTT.